The 30 T cell receptor beta chains reported below all come from one sample, sequenced in a study of CD8 T cells in Susac syndrome. Reverse transcription of roughly 0.5 to 1 ug RNA was performed with random hexamers. TCRdb reprocessed the immunoSEQ multiplex PCR reads with MiXCR, giving one entry per CDR3 protein. Of 150,000 to 200,000 distinct CDR3 sequences in the sample, just over 90% were seen once. Material for sequencing was CD4+ T cells from PBMCs. These receptors came from a human donor in good health.

This rearrangement joins TRBV2 to TRBJ1-6; no firm D call. CDR1 and CDR2 (germline): SNHLY, FYNNEI. V lost 3 bases and J 8 bases, leaving 2 bases between the germline ends. This CDR3 region has 11 residues. CDR3: CASSDDSPLHF. Here the CDR3 DNA reads TGTGCCAGCAGTGATGATTCACCCCTCCACTTT.

The gene calls are TRBV18 and TRBJ1-2; 9 bases are a match to TRBD1. In germline, CDR1 is KGHSH, CDR2 LQKENI. The CDR3 totals 15 residues. V shed 6 bases and J 4 bases; nucleotides not matched to a gene: 9. The CDR3 sequence is CASSQTRDRVYGYTF. CDR3 coding DNA: TGTGCCAGCTCGCAAACCCGGGACAGGGTCTATGGCTACACCTTC.

The chain recombines TRBV20-1 with TRBJ2-7; no reliable D call. V was pared by 7 bases and J by 2 bases, with 12 bases between. The CDR3 runs 12 residues. CDR1 DFQATT and CDR2 SNEGSKA come from the germline V gene (reference sequence). The chain's CDR3 is CSVAPRPYEQYF. The CDR3 DNA follows: TGCAGTGTCGCACCCCGGCCCTACGAGCAGTACTTC.

This chain connects TRBV2 to TRBJ2-3; the D gene could be TRBD1 or TRBD2 (6 bases each). CDR1 is SNHLY, CDR2 FYNNEI, per germline. The CDR3 totals 13 residues. V lost 3 bases and J lost 5, with 9 bases in between. CDR3 nucleotides: TGTGCCAGCAGTGATCGGGGGCTAGATACGCAGTATTTT. It yields the protein CASSDRGLDTQYF. The full variable domain, in which reference TRBV2 and TRBJ2-3 provide the parts outside the CDR3, is EPEVTQTPSHQVTQMGQEVILRCVPISNHLYFYWYRQILGQKVEFLVSFYNNEISEKSEIFDDQFSVERPDGSNFTLKIRSTKLEDSAMYFCASSDRGLDTQYFGPGTRLTVL.

In its sample, this clonotype was seen once. The chain couples TRBV10-3 to TRBJ2-5, with a tentative D call TRBD2 (5 bases). The ends were cut back, 3 bases at V and 2 bases at J, with 13 bases in the middle. The germline V gene has CDR1 ENHRY and CDR2 SYGVKD. This CDR3 has 15 amino acids. CDR3 sequence (DNA): TGTGCCATCAGTGATAGAGGGAAGGGTCAAGAGACCCAGTACTTC. It translates to CAISDRGKGQETQYF.

The chain couples TRBV12-3 or TRBV12-4 to TRBJ2-6; TRBD1 agrees at 8 bases. This CDR3 is built from 15 residues. Unmatched junction bases numbered 3, after V lost 5 bases and J lost 3 bases. The CDR3 DNA follows: TGTGCCAGCAGTCCCAGGGGGCTTGGGGCCAACGTCCTGACTTTC. Encoded protein: CASSPRGLGANVLTF.

The chain has TRBV6-5 and TRBJ2-2; 9 nucleotides match TRBD1. Germline trimming cut 0 bases from V and 0 bases from J; bases unmatched to any gene: 2. Germline V lookup: CDR1 MNHEY, CDR2 SVGAGI. The CDR3 runs to 17 residues. The CDR3 sequence: CASSYSQGAPNTGELFF. CDR3 coding DNA: TGTGCCAGCAGTTACTCACAGGGGGCGCCGAACACCGGGGAGCTGTTTTTT.

The rearrangement uses TRBV20-1 and TRBJ2-7; no firm D call. CDR1 is DFQATT and CDR2 is SNEGSKA in the germline V gene (reference sequence). Trimming shortened V by 5 bases and J by 2 bases, and 16 bases separated the two germline ends. The CDR3 covers 14 residues. CDR3: CSAPIRTSAYEQYF. The CDR3 DNA sequence: TGCAGTGCTCCTATACGGACCAGCGCCTACGAGCAGTACTTC.

This chain joins TRBV20-1 and TRBJ2-3; TRBD2 matches at 8 bases. There are 14 residues in the CDR3. Losses at the gene ends were 3 bases for V and 4 bases for J; bases not matched to a gene: 6. Germline V CDR1 and CDR2: DFQATT, SNEGSKA (reference sequence). CDR3 nucleotides: TGCAGTGCTAGGCTAGCGGGTAACTCAGATACGCAGTATTTT. Translation gives CSARLAGNSDTQYF.

The J gene is TRBJ2-6, the V gene TRBV6-2 or TRBV6-3; maybe TRBD1 (5 bases). Germline lookup yields CDR1 MNHEY and CDR2 SVGEGT. The length of the CDR3 is 16 residues. Trimming pared 5 bases from V and 1 base from J, leaving 12 bases between. CDR3 DNA sequence: TGTGCCAGCAGTGGGGCAGGAGCATCTGGGGCCAACGTCCTGACTTTC. Translating it yields CASSGAGASGANVLTF.

This sequence joins TRBV19 and TRBJ2-5, with D tentatively TRBD1 (5 bases). This CDR3 has 14 amino acids. The V gene's germline CDR1 is LNHDA and CDR2 SQIVND (reference sequence). Trimming shortened V by 0 bases and J by 4 bases, and 9 bases separated the two germline ends. DNA of the CDR3: TGTGCCAGTAGTATAGAAGGGGTGACAGAGACCCAGTACTTC. Amino acid sequence: CASSIEGVTETQYF.

This chain joins TRBV7-9 and TRBJ1-1; D call uncertain. V lost 0 bases to trimming and J lost 1 base, with 9 bases between them. Germline values: CDR1 SEHNR, CDR2 FQNEAQ (reference sequence). This CDR3 comprises 15 residues. For the CDR3, the DNA is TGTGCCAGCAGCTTAGCGTCCGGGTCGAACACTGAAGCTTTCTTT. Residues: CASSLASGSNTEAFF.

This rearrangement joins TRBV6-1 to TRBJ2-7; 12 positions agree with TRBD2. Germline assignment: CDR1 MNHNS and CDR2 SASEGT. V was pared by 8 bases and J by 0 bases, with 11 bases of the junction left unmatched. CDR3 size: 17 residues. CDR3 nucleotides: TGTGCCAGCCAGATGACACTAGCGGGGGGCCTCTCCTACGAGCAGTACTTC. Its protein product is CASQMTLAGGLSYEQYF.

The chain combines TRBV9 with TRBJ1-5, with TRBD1 matching 7 bases. With 3 bases clipped from V and 1 base from J, the junction kept 4 bases outside the gene matches. The CDR3 contains 15 residues. Per the germline V gene, CDR1 is SGDLS and CDR2 is YYNGEE. The CDR3, as DNA: TGTGCCAGCAGCGCCCAGGGGGGGAGCAATCAGCCCCAGCATTTT. It translates to CASSAQGGSNQPQHF.

The chain couples TRBV18 to TRBJ2-3; D not resolved. The germline V and J ends were trimmed by 7 bases and 1 base, with 9 bases remaining between them. Germline V CDR1 and CDR2: KGHSH, LQKENI. The CDR3 is made up of 13 amino acids. The CDR3 DNA sequence: TGTGCCAGCTTATTGACTCGCACAGATACGCAGTATTTT. Amino acid sequence: CASLLTRTDTQYF.

This chain joins TRBV7-6 and TRBJ2-7; D gene uncertain. Germline CDR1 and CDR2: SGHVS and FNYEAQ. This CDR3 has 12 amino acids. Trimming stripped 1 base from V and 5 bases from J, with 6 bases between. As DNA, the CDR3 is TGTGCCAGCAGCTTAGTTTTTAACGAGCAGTACTTC. Translating gives CASSLVFNEQYF.

This chain uses TRBV5-4 with TRBJ1-2; 9 bases are shared with TRBD1. Germline V gene data show CDR1 as SGHNT and CDR2 as YYREEE (reference sequence). V dropped 3 bases and J dropped 4; count of bases not matched to a gene: 7. The CDR3 loop spans 15 amino acids. The CDR3 loop reads CASSSGQGAFYGYTF. CDR3 nucleotides: TGTGCCAGCAGCTCGGGACAGGGCGCTTTCTATGGCTACACCTTC.

The chain combines TRBV29-1 with TRBJ2-7; D is perhaps TRBD2 (6 bases). Trimming left V 2 bases short and J 3 bases short, with 14 bases between. Germline assignment: CDR1 SQVTM and CDR2 ANQGSEA. The CDR3 runs 14 residues. The DNA of the CDR3 is TGCAGCGTTGAAATGGGGGATAGCGGCTACGAGCAGTACTTC. Translation: CSVEMGDSGYEQYF.

The chain links TRBV10-3 to TRBJ2-7, with TRBD2 as a possible D gene (6 bases). This CDR3 spans 15 amino acids. Between the trimmed V and J ends, which lost 3 bases and 5 bases, there was a span of 17 bases. CDR1 ENHRY and CDR2 SYGVKD come from the germline V gene. CDR3 residues: CAISEGPQGGDEQYF. The CDR3 bases are TGTGCCATCAGTGAAGGACCCCAGGGCGGGGACGAGCAGTACTTC.

The V call is TRBV27, the J call TRBJ2-3; D is tentatively TRBD1 or TRBD2 (7 bases each). Trimming removed 5 bases at V and 2 bases at J, with 17 bases between. Germline lookup yields CDR1 MNHEY and CDR2 SMNVEV (reference sequence). The CDR3 extends over 16 amino acids. The CDR3 protein is CASSQGGGGHTDTQYF. In DNA form, the CDR3 reads TGTGCCAGCAGTCAGGGGGGCGGGGGTCACACAGATACGCAGTATTTT.

This chain connects TRBV20-1 to TRBJ1-5; unclear D gene. From germline, CDR1 is DFQATT and CDR2 SNEGSKA (reference sequence). The CDR3 length is 12 residues. V was shortened by 1 base and J by 9 bases, with 10 bases between the two germline ends. CDR3 amino acids: CSARGIAGPQHF. CDR3 DNA: TGCAGTGCTAGAGGGATAGCCGGGCCCCAGCATTTT.

The chain is built from TRBV20-1 and TRBJ1-6; D remains ambiguous. The CDR3 runs to 16 residues. V was shortened by 0 bases and J by 9 bases, with 18 bases between the two germline ends. CDR1 DFQATT and CDR2 SNEGSKA come from the germline V gene (reference sequence). Here the CDR3 reads CSAREPGPPSGSPLHF. The CDR3 DNA sequence: TGCAGTGCTAGAGAGCCCGGTCCCCCAAGCGGTTCACCCCTCCACTTT.

The chain recombines TRBV5-1 with TRBJ2-5, with D perhaps being TRBD1 or TRBD2 (6 bases each). CDR3 length equals 14 residues. Per the germline V gene, CDR1 is SGHRS and CDR2 is YFSETQ. Trimming removed 2 bases from V and 4 bases from J, with 12 bases in between. CDR3 coding DNA: TGCGCCAGCAGCTTAGGGGGGCGAGGAGAGACCCAGTACTTC. Its protein product is CASSLGGRGETQYF.

This chain links TRBV18 with TRBJ2-7; 8 bases are shared with TRBD1. Trimming at V came to 3 bases and at J to 4 bases, leaving 11 bases not matched to a gene. From germline, CDR1 is KGHSH and CDR2 LQKENI. There are 16 residues in the CDR3. The CDR3 DNA follows: TGTGCCAGCTCACCCAGACAGGACAGGGAGAGGTACGAGCAGTACTTC. It yields the protein CASSPRQDRERYEQYF.

This sequence joins TRBV28 and TRBJ2-2; the D is unclear. Trimming stripped 4 bases from V and 0 bases from J, with 12 bases between. The V gene's germline CDR1 is MDHEN and CDR2 SYDVKM. The length of the CDR3 is 16 residues. The CDR3 DNA reads TGTGCCAGCAGTTCCCCAGGACGGGCGAACACCGGGGAGCTGTTTTTT. Amino acids: CASSSPGRANTGELFF.

The rearrangement links TRBV7-8 to TRBJ1-1, with a tentative D call TRBD1 (6 bases). The CDR3 is 13 amino acids. Trimming cost V 1 base and J 4 bases, with 7 bases left between them. Germline V CDR1 and CDR2: SGHVS, FQNEAQ. The CDR3 bases are TGTGCCAGCAGCTTAGGGGGGGCCACTGAAGCTTTCTTT. Translating gives CASSLGGATEAFF. Based on the CDR3 plus reference TRBV7-8 and TRBJ1-1, the full variable domain is GAGVSQSPRYKVAKRGQDVALRCDPISGHVSLFWYQQALGQGPEFLTYFQNEAQLDKSGLPSDRFFAERPEGSVSTLKIQRTQQEDSAVYLCASSLGGATEAFFGQGTRLTVV.

This clonotype was detected only once. CDR3 protein: CAWIPGTSGVGADTQYF. Written as DNA, the CDR3 is TGTGCCTGGATCCCCGGGACTAGCGGGGTCGGGGCAGATACGCAGTATTTT. The chain carries TRBV30 and TRBJ2-3, with 13 bases matching TRBD2. V shed 4 bases and J 4 bases; nucleotides not matched to a gene: 11. CDR1 GTSNPN and CDR2 SVGIG come from the germline V gene (reference sequence). The CDR3 has 17 amino acids.

This clonotype came up once. The rearrangement links TRBV7-8 to TRBJ2-2; the D is unclear. The CDR3 length is 17 residues. The ends were cut back, 5 bases at V and 4 bases at J, with 20 bases in the middle. The germline gives CDR1 SGHVS, CDR2 FQNEAQ. The CDR3 loop reads CASSVHSFDWLTGELFF. The CDR3, as DNA: TGTGCCAGCAGCGTCCACTCATTCGACTGGCTCACCGGGGAGCTGTTTTTT.

The CDR3 protein is CASSVQGGSNQPQHF. As DNA, the CDR3 is TGTGCCAGCAGCGTACAGGGGGGAAGCAATCAGCCCCAGCATTTT. This chain joins TRBV9 and TRBJ1-5, with 7 bases lining up with TRBD1. Trimming cost V 1 base and J 1 base; bases outside gene matches: 2. CDR1 is SGDLS and CDR2 is YYNGEE in the germline V gene. The CDR3 consists of 15 residues.

This clonotype has a handful of counts. The V and J genes are TRBV6-1 and TRBJ2-7; possibly TRBD1 for D (6 bases). The length of the CDR3 is 13 residues. Trimming took 2 bases from V and 4 from J, leaving 9 bases between them. Looked up from germline, CDR1 is MNHNS and CDR2 is SASEGT. CDR3 nucleotide sequence: TGTGCCAGCAGTGAATCGACAGGTTACGAGCAGTACTTC. Its protein is CASSESTGYEQYF.